The rows below give T cell receptor beta chains drawn from one sample of a study of blood T cells in healthy people across ages. TCRdb passed the 5' RACE reads through MiXCR, listing each CDR3 protein once. The sample lists over 1,300,000 distinct CDR3 sequences, approximately 59% occurring once. The material sequenced was blood. The source is a man between 18 and 35 years old in good health. Both conserved end residues are part of each CDR3. D genes are given only for firm matches. Not every row has a clone size; where given, it reads once, few, many or a size class.

NA TRBJ2-4 TRBV27 NA 15 CASSRRQGGGNIQYF TGTGCCAGCAGTCGAAGACAGGGAGGAGGGAACATTCAGTACTTC
NA TRBJ2-5 TRBV15 NA 14 CATSREPSQETQYF TGTGCCACCAGCAGAGAACCCAGCCAAGAGACCCAGTACTTC
NA TRBJ1-1 TRBV19 NA 12 CASSSGFSEAFF TGTGCCAGTAGCTCCGGGTTTAGTGAAGCTTTCTTT
few TRBJ2-7 TRBV20-1 NA 14 CSARVGDLTYEQYF TGCAGTGCTAGAGTCGGGGACTTGACCTACGAGCAGTACTTC
few TRBJ1-1 TRBV12-3/TRBV12-4 TRBD1 16 CASSEPGQGIGTEAFF TGTGCCAGCAGCGAACCGGGACAGGGGATTGGGACTGAAGCTTTCTTT
NA TRBJ2-7 TRBV6-5 NA 12 CASRNVGYEQYF TGTGCCAGCAGAAATGTGGGCTACGAGCAGTACTTC
NA TRBJ2-3 TRBV2 TRBD2 16 CASSIPLAGPGDTQYF TGTGCCAGCAGCATCCCACTAGCGGGACCAGGGGATACGCAGTATTTT
once TRBJ1-2 TRBV30 NA 17 CAWGRTPGWAHFYGYTF TGTGCCTGGGGCAGAACCCCAGGATGGGCGCATTTTTATGGCTACACCTTC
NA TRBJ2-1 TRBV6-6 NA 13 CASSYGSENEQFF TGTGCCAGCAGTTACGGGTCGGAGAATGAGCAGTTCTTC
NA TRBJ2-7 TRBV12-3/TRBV12-4 NA 13 CASSLFPSNEQYF TGTGCCAGCAGTTTGTTCCCTTCAAACGAGCAGTACTTC
NA TRBJ2-7 TRBV5-1 TRBD2 17 CASSLASGRSPPYEQYF TGCGCCAGCAGCTTGGCTAGCGGGAGGAGTCCCCCCTACGAGCAGTACTTC
NA TRBJ1-6 TRBV5-1 NA 13 CASSLVINSPLHF TGCGCCAGCAGCTTGGTGATTAATTCACCCCTCCACTTT
NA TRBJ2-3 TRBV6-1 TRBD2 21 CASSNGERHSGRFTSTDTQYF TGTGCCAGCAGCAATGGCGAGCGACATAGCGGGAGGTTTACTAGCACAGATACGCAGTATTTT
NA TRBJ2-5 TRBV9 NA 15 CASSAAGTSSETQYF TGTGCCAGCAGCGCCGCCGGGACTTCATCGGAGACCCAGTACTTC
few TRBJ2-6 TRBV14 NA 21 CASSRVLWEEGANSGANVLTF TGTGCCAGCAGCCGAGTACTCTGGGAGGAGGGAGCAAACTCTGGGGCCAACGTCCTGACTTTC
once TRBJ1-2 TRBV19 NA 14 CASSIVPEGKGYTF TGTGCCAGTAGTATAGTCCCGGAGGGGAAGGGCTACACCTTC
NA TRBJ2-1 TRBV6-2/TRBV6-3 NA 16 CASSYSGGSGYNEQFF TGTGCCAGCAGTTACTCTGGGGGCTCGGGGTACAATGAGCAGTTCTTC
NA TRBJ2-3 TRBV10-3 TRBD1 17 CAISESMLGTGGDTQYF TGTGCCATCAGTGAGTCGATGTTGGGGACAGGGGGCGATACGCAGTATTTT
NA TRBJ2-5 TRBV25-1 NA 14 CASRQGRTRDEQYF TGTGCCAGCAGACAGGGCAGGACACGGGATGAGCAGTACTTC
once TRBJ2-7 TRBV27 TRBD1 16 CVSSPRGVGQGSEQYF TGTGTCAGCAGTCCGCGCGGTGTTGGACAGGGGAGCGAGCAGTACTTC
NA TRBJ1-2 TRBV7-9 NA 14 CASSSRVSGYGYTF TGTGCCAGCAGCTCCCGCGTCTCGGGCTATGGCTACACCTTC
once TRBJ2-7 TRBV4-1 NA 13 CASSLFDGYGQYF TGCGCCAGCAGCCTTTTCGACGGCTACGGGCAGTACTTC
NA TRBJ2-5 TRBV29-1 TRBD2 13 CSGGTSAEETQYF TGCAGCGGGGGGACTAGCGCTGAGGAGACCCAGTACTTC
NA TRBJ2-3 TRBV6-6 NA 15 CASSLTESPTDTQYF TGTGCCAGCAGTCTTACAGAATCCCCCACAGATACGCAGTATTTT
few TRBJ2-6 TRBV11-2 NA 16 CASSAPRASGANVLTF TGTGCCAGCAGTGCTCCTCGTGCCTCTGGGGCCAACGTCCTGACTTTC
NA TRBJ2-7 TRBV7-2 NA 14 CASSHDMSTYEQYF TGTGCCAGCAGCCATGACATGTCTACCTACGAGCAGTACTTC
NA TRBJ2-3 TRBV6-1 TRBD2 17 CASNNLIAGGLTDTQYF TGTGCCAGCAACAATCTAATAGCGGGGGGGCTCACAGATACGCAGTATTTT
NA TRBJ2-7 TRBV11-2 NA 15 CASSFEGLTSYEQYF TGTGCCAGCAGCTTCGAGGGGCTAACCTCCTACGAGCAGTACTTC
many TRBJ2-1 TRBV29-1 NA 14 CSVNGDRTYNEQFF TGCAGCGTCAACGGGGACCGAACGTACAATGAGCAGTTCTTC
once TRBJ2-7 TRBV5-1 TRBD1 16 CASSFQPGQGAYEQYF TGCGCCAGCAGCTTCCAGCCGGGACAGGGAGCCTACGAGCAGTACTTC
few TRBJ2-1 TRBV5-6 TRBD1 14 CASSLGQGKNEQFF TGTGCCAGCAGCCTAGGACAGGGGAAGAATGAGCAGTTCTTC
NA TRBJ1-4 TRBV7-2 NA 13 CASSLNAYEKLFF TGTGCCAGCAGCTTGAATGCCTATGAAAAACTGTTTTTT
NA TRBJ1-2 TRBV9 NA 15 CASSAQPRRGYGYTF TGTGCCAGCAGCGCCCAACCAAGACGGGGCTATGGCTACACCTTC
NA TRBJ2-7 TRBV20-1 NA 16 CSARTYRGQGGREQYF TGCAGTGCTAGAACATATAGGGGTCAGGGGGGACGCGAGCAGTACTTC
NA TRBJ2-6 TRBV4-1 NA 14 CASSHQGGANVLTF TGCGCCAGCAGCCATCAGGGTGGGGCCAACGTCCTGACTTTC
NA TRBJ2-7 TRBV29-1 NA 11 CSAKIGYEQYF TGCAGCGCTAAGATTGGGTACGAGCAGTACTTC
NA TRBJ2-5 TRBV7-9 TRBD2 14 CASSLLGLVETQYF TGTGCCAGCAGCTTGCTGGGACTAGTGGAGACCCAGTACTTC
NA TRBJ1-2 TRBV5-6 NA 12 CASSLGGTSATF TGTGCCAGCAGCTTGGGCGGGACATCCGCCACCTTC
NA TRBJ2-1 TRBV5-1 NA 14 CASSPDYYYNEQFF TGCGCCAGCAGCCCCGACTATTACTACAATGAGCAGTTCTTC
few TRBJ2-1 TRBV11-1 TRBD1 18 CASSSPPGQDRRANEQFF TGTGCCAGCAGCTCGCCCCCCGGACAGGATAGGAGAGCCAATGAGCAGTTCTTC
NA TRBJ2-2 TRBV5-1 NA 14 CASSFGDATGELFF TGCGCCAGCAGCTTCGGGGATGCCACCGGGGAGCTGTTTTTT
NA TRBJ1-2 TRBV12-3/TRBV12-4 TRBD1 16 CASSLYGTDGPYGYTF TGTGCCAGCAGTTTATACGGGACAGATGGCCCCTATGGCTACACCTTC
NA TRBJ2-5 TRBV11-2 NA 16 CASSLGPDLGQETQYF TGTGCCAGCAGCTTAGGGCCGGACCTAGGCCAAGAGACCCAGTACTTC
once TRBJ2-6 TRBV6-4 NA 15 CASSAQDSGANVLTF TGTGCCAGCAGTGCACAGGACTCTGGGGCCAACGTCCTGACTTTC
NA TRBJ1-6 TRBV4-3 TRBD1 16 CASSQDPGQSYSPLHF TGCGCCAGCAGCCAAGATCCGGGACAGAGTTATTCACCCCTCCACTTT
NA TRBJ1-1 TRBV6-2/TRBV6-3 NA 16 CASSYSISPRDPEAFF TGTGCCAGCAGTTACTCGATAAGCCCCCGGGACCCTGAAGCTTTCTTT
NA TRBJ2-2 TRBV6-5 NA 15 CASRDRRRVTGELFF TGTGCCAGCAGAGACCGTAGGCGGGTCACCGGGGAGCTGTTTTTT
NA TRBJ1-5 TRBV3-1 TRBD1 14 CASSQGGGRQPQHF TGTGCCAGCAGCCAGGGAGGGGGCCGCCAGCCCCAGCATTTT
NA TRBJ1-2 TRBV20-1 NA 16 CSARDMRGGTGYGYTF TGCAGTGCTAGAGATATGAGGGGGGGTACCGGCTATGGCTACACCTTC
NA TRBJ2-7 TRBV5-1 TRBD1 14 CASSSRTGLSEQYF TGCGCCAGCAGCTCTCGGACAGGGCTTAGCGAGCAGTACTTC